Shown below are 16 T cell receptor beta chains from a single sample sequenced in a study of shared clonotypes between healthy human individuals. The protocol was immunoSEQ multiplex PCR, while the TCRdb copy is restricted to in-frame clones and leaves out a portion. The sample consists of more than 2,000,000 clones, 80% to 95% of them appearing once. The sample consisted of naive CD4+ T cells from PBMCs. Subset reported: CD45RA+ positively selected. The origin of the receptors is a man between 18 and 29 years old in good health. Some clones in this sample may be carry-over from other donors' samples.

This clone was counted a single time. The gene calls are TRBV19 and TRBJ2-7; the D gene is possibly TRBD2 (5 bases). Trimming left V 4 bases short and J 3 bases short, with 10 bases between. Germline CDR1 and CDR2: LNHDA and SQIVND (reference sequence). The CDR3 has 13 amino acids. The CDR3 DNA reads TGTGCCAGTAGTAACCAGCGGAACTACGAGCAGTACTTC. This gives the protein CASSNQRNYEQYF.

The chain joins TRBV20-1 to TRBJ1-1; TRBD1 is a possible D gene (5 bases). CDR3 length equals 11 residues. From germline, CDR1 is DFQATT and CDR2 SNEGSKA (reference sequence). This CDR3 reads CRGVFGTEAFF. The CDR3 coding sequence is TGCAGAGGGGTTTTCGGCACTGAAGCTTTCTTT.

The chain carries TRBV27 and TRBJ2-7; 12 positions match TRBD2. CDR3 length equals 15 residues. Germline CDR1 is MNHEY and CDR2 is SMNVEV (reference sequence). V gave up 2 bases and J gave up 6 bases; unmatched junction bases: 5. The CDR3 loop reads CASSLRLAGDREQYF. Here the CDR3 DNA reads TGTGCCAGCAGTTTAAGACTAGCGGGAGATCGCGAGCAGTACTTC.

This chain connects TRBV7-9 to TRBJ2-1; D uncertain. The V and J ends lost 1 base and 9 bases respectively, with 13 bases between them. The CDR3 runs 14 residues. Germline-derived CDR1 and CDR2 are SEHNR and FQNEAQ (reference sequence). The CDR3 loop reads CASSLEAPTGEQFF. For the CDR3, the DNA is TGTGCCAGCAGCTTAGAAGCCCCAACCGGTGAGCAGTTCTTC.

The chain is built from TRBV10-3 and TRBJ2-5; 9 positions agree with TRBD2. Germline V lookup: CDR1 ENHRY, CDR2 SYGVKD. Losses at the gene ends were 9 bases for V and 4 bases for J; bases not matched to a gene: 9. The CDR3 is 14 amino acids. CDR3 in DNA: TGTGCCATATCGGGGCGGGAGGGCCCAGAGACCCAGTACTTC. This gives the protein CAISGREGPETQYF.

On this clone: The same CDR3 arises from other DNA sequences in this sample as well. V is TRBV5-1 and J is TRBJ2-5, with D unresolved. Per germline, CDR1 SGHRS and CDR2 YFSETQ. CDR3 length equals 12 residues. V was cut by 4 bases and J by 4 bases, with 8 bases left in between. The CDR3 DNA is TGCGCCAGCAGCCTCCTAGGAGAGACCCAGTACTTC. Residues: CASSLLGETQYF. Together with reference TRBV5-1 and TRBJ2-5, the CDR3 gives the full variable domain: KAGVTQTPRYLIKTRGQQVTLSCSPISGHRSVSWYQQTPGQGLQFLFEYFSETQRNKGNFPGRFSGRQFSNSRSEMNVSTLELGDSALYLCASSLLGETQYFGPGTRLLVL.

This sequence joins TRBV2 and TRBJ1-1; D is perhaps TRBD1 (5 bases). This CDR3 is 14 amino acids long. The V gene's germline CDR1 is SNHLY and CDR2 FYNNEI. The germline V and J ends were trimmed by 4 bases and 6 bases, with 15 bases remaining between them. The CDR3 spells CASSVEGAGAEAFF. In nucleotides, the CDR3 is TGTGCCAGCAGTGTAGAAGGGGCGGGTGCTGAAGCTTTCTTT.

This chain connects TRBV30 to TRBJ2-1; tentative D call: TRBD2 (5 bases). The CDR3 runs to 15 residues. Germline-derived CDR1 and CDR2 are GTSNPN and SVGIG (reference sequence). Trimming removed 2 bases from V and 7 bases from J, with 18 bases in between. CDR3 sequence reads: CAWSSPWRGFNEQFF. In nucleotides, the CDR3 is TGTGCCTGGAGTTCCCCCTGGAGAGGGTTTAATGAGCAGTTCTTC.

The CDR3 loop is CASSLVTSGSADTQYF. The CDR3 DNA reads as TGTGCCAGCAGCTTGGTAACTAGCGGGAGCGCAGATACGCAGTATTTT. The rearrangement links TRBV5-4 to TRBJ2-3, with 11 bases aligning to TRBD2. The CDR3 extends over 16 amino acids. Germline V CDR1 and CDR2: SGHNT, YYREEE (reference sequence). Trimming cost V 0 bases and J 4 bases; bases outside gene matches: 4.

This chain joins TRBV7-3 and TRBJ2-3; D call uncertain. This CDR3 contains 13 residues. Germline V gene lookup returns CDR1 SGHTA and CDR2 FQGTGA. V dropped 3 bases and J dropped 1 base, with 5 bases sitting between them. The CDR3 loop reads CASSLWGTDTQYF. The DNA of the CDR3 is TGTGCCAGCAGCTTGTGGGGCACAGATACGCAGTATTTT.

Concerning this clone itself: The sample has other DNA sequences that encode this CDR3 too. The chain carries TRBV18 and TRBJ1-4, with a tentative D call TRBD1 (6 bases). CDR3 length equals 14 residues. Germline V gene data show CDR1 as KGHSH and CDR2 as LQKENI. Deletions cut 3 bases from V and 2 bases from J, with 7 bases between. CDR3 residues: CASSPQGTNEKLFF. For the CDR3, the DNA is TGTGCCAGCTCACCCCAGGGGACTAATGAAAAACTGTTTTTT.

A remark on this clone: Other DNA sequences in the same sample also yield this CDR3. This chain connects TRBV18 to TRBJ1-2; TRBD1 might be the D (5 bases). The CDR3 runs 13 residues. Trimming stripped 3 bases from V and 6 bases from J, with 11 bases between. In germline, CDR1 is KGHSH, CDR2 LQKENI. The CDR3 DNA follows: TGTGCCAGCTCACCCGGTACAGGTCATGGCTACACCTTC. It codes for CASSPGTGHGYTF. Variable domain in full (rest from reference TRBV18 and TRBJ1-2): NAGVMQNPRHLVRRRGQEARLRCSPMKGHSHVYWYRQLPEEGLKFMVYLQKENIIDESGMPKERFSAEFPKEGPSILRIQQVVRGDSAAYFCASSPGTGHGYTFGSGTRLTVV.

The chain combines TRBV6-6 with TRBJ2-3, with D uncertain. The CDR3 extends over 11 amino acids. Germline-derived CDR1 and CDR2 are MNHNY and SVGAGI (reference sequence). Trimming pared 11 bases from V and 5 bases from J, leaving 11 bases between. CDR3 nucleotide sequence: TGTGCCTCAAGACGAGGAGATACGCAGTATTTT. As protein: CASRRGDTQYF.

As concerns this clone: This CDR3 is also generated by other DNA sequences in the sample. The rearrangement uses TRBV7-9 and TRBJ1-1, with a weak D call TRBD1 (5 bases). The CDR3 totals 14 residues. Deletions cut 4 bases from V and 3 bases from J, with 12 bases between. Germline assignment: CDR1 SEHNR and CDR2 FQNEAQ (reference sequence). CDR3 region: CASSSRGRDTEAFF. The CDR3 DNA follows: TGTGCCAGCAGCTCCCGGGGGAGAGACACTGAAGCTTTCTTT. The variable domain in full, completed from reference TRBV7-9 and TRBJ1-1, reads DTGVSQNPRHKITKRGQNVTFRCDPISEHNRLYWYRQTLGQGPEFLTYFQNEAQLEKSRLLSDRFSAERPKGSFSTLEIQRTEQGDSAMYLCASSSRGRDTEAFFGQGTRLTVV.

The V gene is TRBV18, the J gene TRBJ1-1; 7 bases align to TRBD1. Germline V gene lookup returns CDR1 KGHSH and CDR2 LQKENI. Trimming took 4 bases from V and 1 from J; bases not matched to a gene: 6. The CDR3 spans 15 residues. The CDR3 reads CASSRRQGSNTEAFF. The CDR3 nucleotides read TGTGCCAGCTCACGAAGACAGGGTTCGAACACTGAAGCTTTCTTT.

Only one count was recorded for this clone. The rearrangement links TRBV9 to TRBJ1-4; 7 nucleotides agree with TRBD1. J lost 8 bases, V lost 4 bases, and 11 bases had no gene match. The V gene's germline CDR1 is SGDLS and CDR2 YYNGEE. The CDR3 contains 15 residues. The CDR3 region is CASSSGRGEKEKLFF. CDR3 nucleotide sequence: TGTGCCAGCAGCTCCGGCAGGGGGGAGAAGGAAAAACTGTTTTTT.